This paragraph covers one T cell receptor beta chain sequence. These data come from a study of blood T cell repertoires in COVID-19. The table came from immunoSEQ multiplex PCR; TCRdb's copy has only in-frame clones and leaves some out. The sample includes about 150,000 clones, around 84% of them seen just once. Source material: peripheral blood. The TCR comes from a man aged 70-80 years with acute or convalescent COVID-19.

CDR3 coding DNA: TGCGCCAGCAGCTTATCGAAAACCTTAGCGGGAGCCTCCACAGATACGCAGTATTTT. It is translated as CASSLSKTLAGASTDTQYF. The rearrangement joins TRBV5-1 to TRBJ2-3; 9 nucleotides match TRBD2. The germline gives CDR1 SGHRS, CDR2 YFSETQ. This CDR3 has 19 amino acids. V gave up 2 bases and J gave up 2 bases; unmatched junction bases: 15.